A single sample gave rise to the 16 T cell receptor beta chains below, sequenced in a study of neurological immune-mediated disorders. Each CDR3 protein gets one entry after TCRdb re-called the 5' RACE reads with MiXCR. The sample records roughly 80,000 distinct CDR3 sequences, roughly 9.5% being singletons. Source material: PBMCs. The receptors originated from a man between 50 and 59 years old in good health.

This clonotype was seen ten or more times. The chain links TRBV4-3 to TRBJ2-1; the match to TRBD1 covers 8 bases. Germline V CDR1 and CDR2: LGHNA, YSLEER. V shed 2 bases and J 4 bases; nucleotides not matched to a gene: 4. The CDR3 covers 15 residues. CDR3 loop: CASSQQTGDYNEQFF. The CDR3, as DNA: TGCGCCAGCAGCCAACAGACAGGGGATTACAATGAGCAGTTCTTC.

This clonotype was seen repeatedly, ten times or more. The V call is TRBV20-1, the J call TRBJ2-1; TRBD2 agrees at 14 bases. This CDR3 contains 15 residues. CDR1 and CDR2 (germline): DFQATT, SNEGSKA (reference sequence). The ends lost 3 bases at V and 5 bases at J; junction bases unmatched: 3. This CDR3 reads CSASPGLAGDNEQFF. The CDR3 coding sequence is TGCAGTGCTAGTCCGGGACTAGCGGGAGACAATGAGCAGTTCTTC.

Ten or more counts support this clonotype. The chain has TRBV6-2 or TRBV6-3 and TRBJ1-4; D is unresolved. The ends were cut back, 6 bases at V and 5 bases at J, with 10 bases in the middle. This CDR3 has 13 residues. Germline values: CDR1 MNHEY, CDR2 SVGEGT. CDR3 residues: CASRRHGNEKLFF. The CDR3 DNA is TGTGCCAGCAGACGCCATGGCAATGAAAAACTGTTTTTT.

This clonotype was seen ten or more times. The rearrangement links TRBV12-3 or TRBV12-4 to TRBJ1-2; D is unresolved. The CDR3 is 12 amino acids. V dropped 5 bases and J dropped 8 bases, with 12 bases sitting between them. The chain's CDR3 is CASSPGLPGYTF. CDR3 in DNA: TGTGCCAGCAGTCCAGGACTACCGGGCTACACCTTC.

This clonotype was recorded a few times. The chain joins TRBV30 to TRBJ1-5; D is unclear. Germline V gene lookup returns CDR1 GTSNPN and CDR2 SVGIG (reference sequence). The CDR3 has 13 residues. The V and J ends lost 5 bases and 4 bases respectively, with 12 bases between them. The CDR3 DNA is TGTGCCTGGGCGATCCAGGTTAATCAGCCCCAGCATTTT. Its protein is CAWAIQVNQPQHF.

This clonotype was detected many times. This chain connects TRBV5-8 to TRBJ1-5, with no clear D. The length of the CDR3 is 17 residues. V was clipped by 4 bases and J by 1 base, with 18 bases between them. Germline assignment: CDR1 SGHTS and CDR2 YDEGEE. The CDR3 protein is CASSPQGIPGSNQPQHF. The CDR3 DNA sequence: TGTGCCAGCAGCCCACAAGGGATCCCGGGCAGCAATCAGCCCCAGCATTTT.

The table lists this clonotype with many counts. The genes are TRBV29-1 and TRBJ1-1; D gene uncertain. The length of the CDR3 is 12 residues. V gave up 1 base and J gave up 6 bases, with 9 bases separating them. In germline, CDR1 is SQVTM, CDR2 ANQGSEA. DNA for the CDR3: TGCAGCGTTGAAGCCATGGGCCCTGAAGCTTTCTTT. Amino acid sequence: CSVEAMGPEAFF.

This clonotype was seen ten or more times. The chain carries TRBV20-1 and TRBJ2-1, with 7 nucleotides matching TRBD1. Germline CDR1 reads DFQATT; CDR2 reads SNEGSKA (reference sequence). This CDR3 spans 13 amino acids. The junction had 10 bases not matched to a gene; V was cut back by 8 bases and J by 6 bases. DNA for the CDR3: TGCAGTCCCCCCGGACAGGATGTCAATGAGCAGTTCTTC. Translating gives CSPPGQDVNEQFF.

This clonotype was observed at least ten times. The J gene is TRBJ2-1, the V gene TRBV5-1, with 11 bases identical to TRBD2. CDR1 is SGHRS, CDR2 YFSETQ, per germline. V dropped 2 bases and J dropped 4; count of bases not matched to a gene: 5. The CDR3 is 16 residues long. CDR3 sequence (DNA): TGCGCCAGCAGCTTATCCGGGACTAGCGGTTACAATGAGCAGTTCTTC. Its protein product is CASSLSGTSGYNEQFF.

This chain uses TRBV7-6 with TRBJ2-7, with D perhaps matching TRBD1 or TRBD2 (6 bases each). Between the trimmed V and J ends, which lost 6 bases and 9 bases, there was a span of 18 bases. In germline, CDR1 is SGHVS, CDR2 FNYEAQ. The CDR3 is 13 amino acids. As DNA, the CDR3 is TGTGCCAGCAGACTTGGGGGGCCCCCTTGGCAGTACTTC. It translates to CASRLGGPPWQYF.

The table lists this clonotype with many counts. The V call is TRBV15, the J call TRBJ2-7; D gene uncertain. Germline V gene lookup returns CDR1 LNHNV and CDR2 YYDKDF (reference sequence). The CDR3 contains 16 residues. Trimming removed 0 bases from V and 1 base from J, with 13 bases in between. For the CDR3, the DNA is TGTGCCACCAGCAGAGATCTTATAGGGCAATCCTACGAGCAGTACTTC. Translating it yields CATSRDLIGQSYEQYF.

Details on this clonotype: A much larger clone sits a single nucleotide away, making a read error possible. The chain has TRBV5-1 and TRBJ2-1, with D possibly matching TRBD1 (7 bases). Trimming took 6 bases from V and 9 from J, leaving 25 bases between them. CDR3 length: 16 residues. Germline V lookup: CDR1 SGHRS, CDR2 YFSETQ. CDR3 DNA sequence: TGCGCCAGCAAATTCTTTCCCAGGACAGGAGGGGGTGAGCAGTTCTTC. Its translation: CASKFFPRTGGGEQFF.

This clonotype was seen at least ten times. The V and J genes are TRBV6-5 and TRBJ1-3; D is undetermined. The V and J ends lost 6 bases and 4 bases respectively, with 7 bases between them. CDR3 length equals 12 residues. Germline lookup yields CDR1 MNHEY and CDR2 SVGAGI. CDR3 DNA: TGTGCCAGCAGAGATACAGGAAACACCATATATTTT. Translating it yields CASRDTGNTIYF.

The sample holds many counts of this clonotype. CDR3 DNA: TGTGCCAGCAGCCAAAAAACAGAGTTAGGGTTTCAGTACTTC. Translating gives CASSQKTELGFQYF. This chain connects TRBV28 to TRBJ2-4; D unclear. The germline CDR1 and CDR2 sequences are MDHEN and SYDVKM. This CDR3 comprises 14 residues. V was pared by 6 bases and J by 11 bases, with 20 bases between.

This clonotype was observed many times. This rearrangement joins TRBV11-2 to TRBJ2-2; D is unclear. Trimming shortened V by 5 bases and J by 5 bases, and 18 bases separated the two germline ends. The CDR3 has 16 residues. Germline values: CDR1 SGHAT, CDR2 FQNNGV. CDR3 protein: CASSPHLSGGTGELFF. The CDR3 DNA is TGTGCCAGCAGCCCCCACTTAAGTGGTGGAACCGGGGAGCTGTTTTTT.

This clonotype has ten or more counts. The rearrangement links TRBV7-2 to TRBJ2-1; 7 positions agree with TRBD2. V gave up 4 bases and J gave up 3 bases; unmatched junction bases: 6. Germline CDR1 and CDR2: SGHTA and FQGNSA. CDR3 length: 15 amino acids. CDR3 bases: TGTGCCAGCAGCTCCACAAGCGGGGTCTACAATGAGCAGTTCTTC. It is translated as CASSSTSGVYNEQFF. Together with reference TRBV7-2 and TRBJ2-1, the CDR3 gives the full variable domain: GAGVSQSPSNKVTEKGKDVELRCDPISGHTALYWYRQSLGQGLEFLIYFQGNSAPDKSGLPSDRFSAERTGGSVSTLTIQRTQQEDSAVYLCASSSTSGVYNEQFFGPGTRLTVL.